Each of the 17 T cell receptor beta chains below was sequenced from the same sample in a study of cytomegalovirus exposure and HLA in healthy donors. The PCR was carried out with 60 Vbeta primers and 13 Jbeta primers. The assay was immunoSEQ multiplex PCR, and TCRdb's table has in-frame clones only and misses some. The sample consists of under 85,000 clones, 60% to 85% of them appearing once. Sequencing was carried out using PBMCs. The source of these receptors is a man aged 40-49 years in good health and CMV-seronegative.

This clone was counted once. The chain employs TRBV19 and TRBJ2-2; the match to TRBD2 covers 14 bases. This CDR3 spans 15 amino acids. CDR1 and CDR2 (germline): LNHDA, SQIVND (reference sequence). V gave up 4 bases and J gave up 5 bases; unmatched junction bases: 0. In DNA, the CDR3 is TGTGCCAGTAGTAGACTAGCGGGAGGGACCGGGGAGCTGTTTTTT. Its protein is CASSRLAGGTGELFF.

The J gene is TRBJ2-5, the V gene TRBV2; D remains ambiguous. V shed 6 bases and J shed 5 bases, with 13 bases lying between them. The CDR3 loop spans 13 amino acids. Germline V gene sequence: CDR1 SNHLY, CDR2 FYNNEI. The CDR3 region is CASRAVLWETQYF. CDR3 sequence (DNA): TGTGCCAGCAGGGCAGTCCTGTGGGAGACCCAGTACTTC.

In its sample, this clone was seen once. The rearrangement links TRBV2 to TRBJ2-4; the D is unclear. There are 13 residues in the CDR3. V was shortened by 6 bases and J by 3 bases, with 9 bases between the two germline ends. Germline-derived CDR1 and CDR2 are SNHLY and FYNNEI. The CDR3: CASRNAGKNIQYF. CDR3 bases: TGTGCCAGCAGAAACGCCGGCAAAAACATTCAGTACTTC.

This chain uses TRBV5-5 with TRBJ2-5, with TRBD2 matching over 11 bases. TRBJ2-7 explains the end of the DNA better; the J call may be wrong. The CDR3 runs to 15 residues. Germline V gene lookup returns CDR1 SGHKS and CDR2 YYEKEE (reference sequence). CDR3 in amino acids: CASSRLAGISYEQYF. Written as DNA, the CDR3 is TGTGCCAGCAGCAGACTAGCGGGAATCTCCTACGAGCAGTACTTC.

The table lists this clone with a few counts. The chain is built from TRBV29-1 and TRBJ1-1; TRBD1 matches at 7 bases. This CDR3 spans 13 amino acids. CDR1 and CDR2 from the germline V gene are SQVTM and ANQGSEA. J gave up 11 bases and V 6 bases, and 15 bases lay outside the gene matches. Written as DNA, the CDR3 is TGCAGCGTGGCCACAGGGACCGCAGGGGGGGCTTTCTTT. Amino acid sequence: CSVATGTAGGAFF.

This chain joins TRBV28 and TRBJ1-2; perhaps TRBD1 as D (6 bases). Germline lookup yields CDR1 MDHEN and CDR2 SYDVKM. The CDR3 extends over 14 amino acids. The V gene lost 1 base and the J gene lost 8 bases, with 14 bases spanning the gap. CDR3 sequence reads: CASSLSQGNTGYTF. Here the CDR3 DNA reads TGTGCCAGCAGTTTATCCCAGGGGAATACAGGCTACACCTTC.

The rearrangement joins TRBV5-1 to TRBJ2-6; D is possibly TRBD2 (6 bases). This CDR3 comprises 16 residues. V was clipped by 6 bases and J by 1 base, with 14 bases between them. CDR1 is SGHRS and CDR2 is YFSETQ in the germline V gene. The CDR3 region is CASNQLGLSGANVLTF. The CDR3 DNA follows: TGCGCCAGCAACCAATTGGGACTTTCTGGGGCCAACGTCCTGACTTTC.

The chain has TRBV5-1 and TRBJ1-2; perhaps TRBD1 as D (5 bases). V was cut by 2 bases and J by 5 bases, with 10 bases left in between. The germline gives CDR1 SGHRS, CDR2 YFSETQ. The CDR3 covers 13 residues. The CDR3 DNA is TGCGCCAGCAGCTTCGCGACAGAGTATGGCTACACCTTC. It codes for CASSFATEYGYTF.

The chain links TRBV7-6 to TRBJ2-7; 9 nucleotides align to TRBD1. The J segment lost 3 bases and the V segment lost 5 bases, leaving 8 bases of the junction unmatched. The germline gives CDR1 SGHVS, CDR2 FNYEAQ. CDR3 length: 15 residues. CDR3 region: CASSPSSGQGYEQYF. Written as DNA, the CDR3 is TGTGCCAGCAGCCCTAGTTCGGGACAGGGCTACGAGCAGTACTTC.

This clone was seen just once. The V gene is TRBV4-2, the J gene TRBJ2-1; perhaps TRBD2 as D (5 bases). This CDR3 has 15 amino acids. Germline V gene sequence: CDR1 LGHNA, CDR2 YNFKEQ. The germline V and J ends were trimmed by 4 bases and 1 base, with 11 bases remaining between them. The CDR3 here is CASSPMTGSYNEQFF. The CDR3 nucleotides are TGTGCCAGCAGCCCAATGACGGGATCCTACAATGAGCAGTTCTTC.

The rearrangement links TRBV28 to TRBJ1-2; D ambiguous. The CDR3 is 12 residues long. Trimming cost V 2 bases and J 6 bases, with 7 bases left between them. Germline-derived CDR1 and CDR2 are MDHEN and SYDVKM. The CDR3: CASSLRSDGYTF. For the CDR3, the DNA is TGTGCCAGCAGTTTACGTAGTGATGGCTACACCTTC.

This chain connects TRBV23-1 to TRBJ2-7; a weak D match, TRBD1 (6 bases). TRBV23-1 is identified as an open reading frame with a role that is uncertain. This CDR3 is 15 amino acids long. Deletions cut 0 bases from V and 6 bases from J, with 15 bases between. The CDR3 is CASSQSSHRVVEQYF. CDR3 nucleotides: TGCGCCAGCAGTCAATCTTCCCACAGGGTGGTCGAGCAGTACTTC.

This rearrangement joins TRBV10-3 to TRBJ1-5; D not certain. Trimming took off 5 bases at V and 4 bases at J, with 15 bases between the two ends. CDR3 length: 15 residues. Germline CDR1 ENHRY, CDR2 SYGVKD. CDR3 nucleotides: TGTGCCATCAGTCCGGACGGACTTGGGAATCAGCCCCAGCATTTT. Protein: CAISPDGLGNQPQHF.

V gene TRBV28 combines with J gene TRBJ2-7; TRBD2 matches at 11 bases. Trimming took 1 base from V and 4 from J; bases not matched to a gene: 3. Germline V gives CDR1 MDHEN, CDR2 SYDVKM. CDR3 length equals 15 residues. The CDR3 DNA is TGTGCCAGCAGTTTATTGACTAGCGGGAAATACGAGCAGTACTTC. Amino acids: CASSLLTSGKYEQYF.

The chain employs TRBV27 and TRBJ1-2; 8 bases map to TRBD1. J lost 4 bases, V lost 1 base, and 11 bases had no gene match. Germline V gives CDR1 MNHEY, CDR2 SMNVEV (reference sequence). The CDR3 runs 17 residues. CDR3 DNA: TGTGCCAGCAGTTTATACGGACAGGGAACCTTTGGCTATGGCTACACCTTC. This translates into CASSLYGQGTFGYGYTF.

This clone has just a few counts. The chain is built from TRBV19 and TRBJ2-2; 10 nucleotides match TRBD1. J was trimmed by 3 bases and V by 5 bases; bases with no gene match: 0. This CDR3 contains 14 residues. Per germline, CDR1 LNHDA and CDR2 SQIVND (reference sequence). The CDR3 DNA reads TGTGCCAGTAGTGGGACAGGGGACACCGGGGAGCTGTTTTTT. Translation: CASSGTGDTGELFF.

The chain uses TRBV27 and TRBJ1-1; TRBD1 might be the D (6 bases). The V end was cut by 0 bases, the J end by 1 base, with 9 bases between. Germline assignment: CDR1 MNHEY and CDR2 SMNVEV (reference sequence). This CDR3 is built from 15 residues. DNA of the CDR3: TGTGCCAGCAGTTTATCGAGGGGGGGGAACACTGAAGCTTTCTTT. Protein sequence: CASSLSRGGNTEAFF.